Ten or more counts support the clone carrying this T cell receptor beta chain. Using unique molecular identifiers, the investigators prepared the TCRbeta library. TCRdb called the PCR reads again in MiXCR, with one record for every CDR3 protein. The sample records approximately 500,000 distinct CDR3 sequences, roughly a tenth being singletons. The CDR3 is made up of 14 amino acids. V was pared by 5 bases and J by 5 bases, with 14 bases between. Per germline, CDR1 SGHKS and CDR2 YYEKEE (reference sequence). The data belong to a study of T-cell reconstitution after alpha-beta-depleted transplantation in children.

The sample in question was PBMCs, obtained before TCRalphabeta/CD19-depleted stem cell transplant. V and J are TRBV5-5 and TRBJ2-1, with a weak D call TRBD2 (6 bases). The receptor comes from a child between 2 and 9 years old with inherited bone marrow failure, due to receive a stem cell transplant. The CDR3 DNA follows: TGTGCCAGCAGGTTCTTGGTAGCGGACAATGAGCAGTTCTTC. Translated, it gives CASRFLVADNEQFF.